These 31 T cell receptor beta chains were sequenced from one sample in a study of shared clonotypes between healthy human individuals. Repertoires were generated with immunoSEQ multiplex PCR, while TCRdb's copy carries only in-frame clones and drops some. The table shows about 2.4 million clones, with approximately 93% occurring only once. The sequenced material came from naive CD4+ T cells from PBMCs. Subset of the sample: CD45RA+ positively selected. All receptors derive from a man aged 18 to 30 in good health. Some clones in this sample may be carry-over from other donors' samples.

The J gene is TRBJ2-3, the V gene TRBV7-3; 7 nucleotides align to TRBD2. The length of the CDR3 is 15 residues. The germline V gene encodes CDR1 SGHTA and CDR2 FQGTGA. With V trimmed by 1 base and J by 3 bases, 4 bases remained unmatched. The CDR3 bases are TGTGCCAGCAGCTTAATGCCAGCGGGGACAGATACGCAGTATTTT. It encodes CASSLMPAGTDTQYF.

This rearrangement joins TRBV5-6 to TRBJ2-5, with D perhaps TRBD2 (7 bases). The ends were cut back, 4 bases at V and 7 bases at J, with 17 bases in the middle. The CDR3 covers 14 residues. Looked up from germline, CDR1 is SGHDT and CDR2 is YYEEEE. The CDR3 region is CASSPGDTGGTQYF. The DNA of the CDR3 is TGTGCCAGCAGCCCAGGGGATACGGGGGGGACCCAGTACTTC.

This sequence joins TRBV7-2 and TRBJ2-1, with a possible D match to TRBD1 (6 bases). Germline-derived CDR1 and CDR2 are SGHTA and FQGNSA. This CDR3 is built from 16 residues. The V end was cut by 7 bases, the J end by 4 bases, with 20 bases between. The CDR3 DNA is TGTGCCAGCACCCTCCTCGCTGGGGGCGGGTACAATGAGCAGTTCTTC. It translates to CASTLLAGGGYNEQFF.

The chain has TRBV2 and TRBJ2-1; D might be TRBD2 (5 bases). Germline values: CDR1 SNHLY, CDR2 FYNNEI. V lost 7 bases, J lost 7 bases, and 17 bases lay in between. The CDR3 spans 14 residues. In DNA, the CDR3 is TGTGCCAGCACAAACGAACGGGGTTGGAATGAGCAGTTCTTC. It encodes CASTNERGWNEQFF.

The chain uses TRBV9 and TRBJ2-1, with TRBD2 identical over 9 bases. From germline, CDR1 is SGDLS and CDR2 YYNGEE. V shed 0 bases and J 9 bases; nucleotides not matched to a gene: 4. CDR3 length: 14 amino acids. The CDR3 sequence: CASSVVTAGGEQFF. DNA for the CDR3: TGTGCCAGCAGCGTAGTAACAGCGGGAGGTGAGCAGTTCTTC.

This clone was detected once. The chain employs TRBV6-6 and TRBJ1-3; perhaps TRBD1 as D (5 bases). Germline CDR1 and CDR2: MNHNY and SVGAGI (reference sequence). The germline V and J ends were trimmed by 2 bases and 0 bases, with 11 bases remaining between them. CDR3 length: 16 residues. The CDR3 nucleotides read TGTGCCAGCAGTTACCGGGGACGTCCCTCTGGAAACACCATATATTTT. This sequence encodes CASSYRGRPSGNTIYF.

This clone was picked up one time. V and J are TRBV6-1 and TRBJ1-1; 9 bases map to TRBD1. Germline values: CDR1 MNHNS, CDR2 SASEGT. V lost 6 bases to trimming and J lost 5 bases; unmatched junction nucleotides: 7. CDR3 length: 14 amino acids. The CDR3 spells CASRVPGTGTEAFF. The CDR3 DNA follows: TGTGCCAGCAGGGTCCCCGGGACAGGGACTGAAGCTTTCTTT.

This rearrangement joins TRBV5-6 to TRBJ1-3; D is unresolved. Looked up from germline, CDR1 is SGHDT and CDR2 is YYEEEE. The CDR3 contains 15 residues. Trimming left V 1 base short and J 3 bases short, with 11 bases between. This CDR3 is CASSLFAADGNTIYF. Here the CDR3 DNA reads TGTGCCAGCAGCTTGTTCGCGGCGGATGGAAACACCATATATTTT.

J is TRBJ2-5 and V is TRBV7-9, with D tentatively TRBD2 (7 bases). From germline, CDR1 is SEHNR and CDR2 FQNEAQ (reference sequence). Trimming took off 5 bases at V and 5 bases at J, with 15 bases between the two ends. The CDR3 spans 14 residues. The CDR3 loop is CASSPMGGPETQYF. CDR3 coding DNA: TGTGCCAGCAGCCCAATGGGGGGGCCCGAGACCCAGTACTTC.

The chain recombines TRBV15 with TRBJ1-1, with D perhaps TRBD1 (5 bases). Deletions cut 0 bases from V and 3 bases from J, with 11 bases between. Per the germline V gene, CDR1 is LNHNV and CDR2 is YYDKDF (reference sequence). This CDR3 has 15 residues. The CDR3 DNA reads as TGTGCCACCAGCAGAGACGATCGGGGGGACACTGAAGCTTTCTTT. It specifies CATSRDDRGDTEAFF.

The chain recombines TRBV5-4 with TRBJ2-3, with 9 positions matching TRBD1. Trimming took 5 bases from V and 3 from J; bases not matched to a gene: 7. The germline V gene encodes CDR1 SGHNT and CDR2 YYREEE (reference sequence). This CDR3 is 15 amino acids long. The CDR3 nucleotides are TGTGCCAGCAGACCCGGACAGGGGAGGACAGATACGCAGTATTTT. It encodes CASRPGQGRTDTQYF.

Details on this clone: The identical CDR3 is also encoded by other nucleotide sequences in the sample. The rearrangement joins TRBV5-1 to TRBJ1-3; possible D gene TRBD1, 5 bases. Trimming took off 4 bases at V and 4 bases at J, with 15 bases between the two ends. CDR1 SGHRS and CDR2 YFSETQ come from the germline V gene. This CDR3 has 15 amino acids. The DNA for the CDR3 is TGCGCCAGCAGCCCACGGACGGGGGTGGGAAACACCATATATTTT. Protein: CASSPRTGVGNTIYF.

The CDR3 spells CASSPGIVSYNEQFF. In DNA form, the CDR3 reads TGTGCCAGCTCACCAGGCATAGTTAGTTACAATGAGCAGTTCTTC. V gene TRBV18 combines with J gene TRBJ2-1, with D unclear. V gave up 2 bases and J gave up 4 bases, with 12 bases separating them. This CDR3 has 15 residues. CDR1 and CDR2 (germline): KGHSH, LQKENI.

The chain joins TRBV5-5 to TRBJ1-3, with TRBD1 matching over 8 bases. The junction had 1 base not matched to a gene; V was cut back by 0 bases and J by 2 bases. Germline loops: CDR1 SGHKS, CDR2 YYEKEE (reference sequence). The CDR3 extends over 15 amino acids. CDR3 nucleotides: TGTGCCAGCAGCTTGGGACAGGGGACTGGAAACACCATATATTTT. Translation: CASSLGQGTGNTIYF. The whole variable domain, filled in from reference TRBV5-5 and TRBJ1-3, reads DAGVTQSPTHLIKTRGQQVTLRCSPISGHKSVSWYQQVLGQGPQFIFQYYEKEERGRGNFPDRFSARQFPNYSSELNVNALLLGDSALYLCASSLGQGTGNTIYFGEGSWLTVV.

The chain uses TRBV30 and TRBJ1-3; D uncertain. Germline V gene lookup returns CDR1 GTSNPN and CDR2 SVGIG (reference sequence). V was pared by 5 bases and J by 2 bases, with 13 bases between. The CDR3 runs 14 residues. CDR3 coding DNA: TGTGCCTGGCGCTCCCGGGGTACTGGAAACACCATATATTTT. It yields the protein CAWRSRGTGNTIYF.

In its sample, this clone was seen once. This sequence joins TRBV6-1 and TRBJ1-2; TRBD1 might be the D (6 bases). Germline CDR1 MNHNS, CDR2 SASEGT. The V gene lost 6 bases and the J gene lost 7 bases, with 15 bases spanning the gap. CDR3 size: 13 residues. CDR3 nucleotides: TGTGCCAGCAGGGTCTTACAGGGAAGTGGCTACACCTTC. Encoded protein: CASRVLQGSGYTF.

This chain links TRBV5-1 with TRBJ1-1; 12 nucleotides match TRBD1. Trimming at V came to 0 bases and at J to 5 bases, leaving 8 bases not matched to a gene. Germline CDR1 is SGHRS and CDR2 is YFSETQ. The CDR3 length is 17 residues. CDR3 in amino acids: CASSLAGQGAFRTEAFF. CDR3 DNA: TGCGCCAGCAGCTTGGCGGGACAGGGGGCGTTTAGGACTGAAGCTTTCTTT.

As to this clone: Other DNA sequences within the sample encode an identical CDR3. The chain has TRBV9 and TRBJ2-3; possible D gene TRBD1, 6 bases. Germline V lookup: CDR1 SGDLS, CDR2 YYNGEE. The CDR3 has 14 amino acids. Trimming removed 2 bases from V and 0 bases from J, with 7 bases in between. DNA of the CDR3: TGTGCCAGCAGCGTTGGGACAAGCACAGATACGCAGTATTTT. This sequence encodes CASSVGTSTDTQYF. Supplemented by reference TRBV9 and TRBJ2-3, the full variable domain reads DSGVTQTPKHLITATGQRVTLRCSPRSGDLSVYWYQQSLDQGLQFLIQYYNGEERAKGNILERFSAQQFPDLHSELNLSSLELGDSALYFCASSVGTSTDTQYFGPGTRLTVL.

The chain joins TRBV7-2 to TRBJ2-7; 8 bases align to TRBD1. The CDR3 consists of 13 residues. The V gene end was trimmed by 3 bases and the J gene end by 5 bases; junction bases not matched to a gene: 3. Germline V lookup: CDR1 SGHTA, CDR2 FQGNSA. The CDR3 DNA sequence: TGTGCCAGCAGCTTGGACAGGGAGGACGAGCAGTACTTC. Translated: CASSLDREDEQYF. The full variable domain, rest sourced from reference TRBV7-2 and TRBJ2-7, is GAGVSQSPSNKVTEKGKDVELRCDPISGHTALYWYRQSLGQGLEFLIYFQGNSAPDKSGLPSDRFSAERTGGSVSTLTIQRTQQEDSAVYLCASSLDREDEQYFGPGTRLTVT.

The chain uses TRBV7-2 and TRBJ2-1; no clear D. Trimming shortened V by 7 bases and J by 9 bases, and 31 bases separated the two germline ends. CDR1 is SGHTA and CDR2 is FQGNSA in the germline V gene. This CDR3 has 18 amino acids. The chain's CDR3 is CASTLALDGPSSLREQFF. DNA for the CDR3: TGTGCCAGCACCCTCGCCCTCGACGGGCCCAGTTCATTGCGTGAGCAGTTCTTC.

This chain joins TRBV27 and TRBJ2-3; TRBD2 aligns across 9 bases. Germline V gene lookup returns CDR1 MNHEY and CDR2 SMNVEV (reference sequence). The J segment lost 3 bases and the V segment lost 1 base, leaving 2 bases of the junction unmatched. The CDR3 is 15 residues long. The CDR3: CASSLFTSGTDTQYF. The CDR3 bases are TGTGCCAGCAGTTTATTCACTAGCGGGACAGATACGCAGTATTTT.

The gene calls are TRBV5-1 and TRBJ1-5; 7 positions match TRBD1. Germline V gene sequence: CDR1 SGHRS, CDR2 YFSETQ. This CDR3 contains 14 residues. Trimming cost V 4 bases and J 5 bases; bases outside gene matches: 6. The CDR3 reads CASSPQGVDQPQHF. CDR3 DNA sequence: TGCGCCAGCAGCCCGCAGGGGGTAGATCAGCCCCAGCATTTT.

This clone has a single count. This chain joins TRBV28 and TRBJ2-3; D uncertain. Trimming left V 4 bases short and J 3 bases short, with 11 bases between. Germline lookup yields CDR1 MDHEN and CDR2 SYDVKM. The CDR3 extends over 14 amino acids. The CDR3 loop reads CASSSPIGTDTQYF. CDR3 bases: TGTGCCAGCAGTTCCCCCATCGGAACAGATACGCAGTATTTT.

The chain employs TRBV2 and TRBJ1-2; the D gene is possibly TRBD1 (5 bases). CDR1 and CDR2 (germline): SNHLY, FYNNEI. Trimming removed 6 bases from V and 5 bases from J, with 19 bases in between. CDR3 size: 15 residues. CDR3 sequence reads: CASSTTPRTQYGYTF. The CDR3 nucleotides read TGTGCCAGCAGCACCACTCCCCGGACACAGTATGGCTACACCTTC.

This rearrangement joins TRBV5-1 to TRBJ1-5; D perhaps matches TRBD1 (6 bases). Germline CDR1 and CDR2: SGHRS and YFSETQ. The germline V and J ends were trimmed by 0 bases and 2 bases, with 9 bases remaining between them. This CDR3 has 15 residues. As DNA, the CDR3 is TGCGCCAGCAGCTTGGCCGGGGGCCGCAATCAGCCCCAGCATTTT. This codes for CASSLAGGRNQPQHF.

The rearrangement joins TRBV2 to TRBJ1-2; TRBD1 is a possible D gene (6 bases). Trimming removed 4 bases at V and 8 bases at J, with 11 bases between. The CDR3 loop spans 12 amino acids. The germline V gene has CDR1 SNHLY and CDR2 FYNNEI. The CDR3 DNA reads TGTGCCAGCAGTGCCACAGGGTCCGGCTACACCTTC. This translates into CASSATGSGYTF.

This clone showed up just once. The chain is built from TRBV7-2 and TRBJ2-7; D ambiguous. The V gene's germline CDR1 is SGHTA and CDR2 FQGNSA. V was shortened by 0 bases and J by 0 bases, with 3 bases between the two germline ends. The CDR3 is 13 amino acids. CDR3 amino acids: CASSLATSYEQYF. Here the CDR3 DNA reads TGTGCCAGCAGCTTAGCGACCTCCTACGAGCAGTACTTC.

The chain employs TRBV9 and TRBJ2-7; tentatively, D is TRBD1 or TRBD2 (5 bases each). CDR3 length: 16 amino acids. Deletions cut 4 bases from V and 3 bases from J, with 20 bases between. Germline lookup yields CDR1 SGDLS and CDR2 YYNGEE. The CDR3 DNA is TGTGCCAGCAGCCCCACTTTGGAGGCAGGGAACTACGAGCAGTACTTC. Translation gives CASSPTLEAGNYEQYF.

In regard to this clone: Other DNA sequences in the same sample also yield this CDR3. The chain combines TRBV18 with TRBJ2-5; 8 bases are shared with TRBD1. V gave up 0 bases and J gave up 5 bases; unmatched junction bases: 5. Germline V lookup: CDR1 KGHSH, CDR2 LQKENI. The CDR3 has 15 amino acids. CDR3 in amino acids: CASSPPSQGAETQYF. The DNA for the CDR3 is TGTGCCAGCTCACCACCATCGCAGGGGGCGGAGACCCAGTACTTC.

V is TRBV19 and J is TRBJ2-1; 7 bases fit TRBD2. Germline values: CDR1 LNHDA, CDR2 SQIVND (reference sequence). The CDR3 sequence is 16 residues long. Trimming removed 4 bases from V and 6 bases from J; junction bases left unmatched: 12. The CDR3 nucleotides read TGTGCCAGTAGTAATCGAGGCGGGAGTCGGGGCAATGAGCAGTTCTTC. Protein: CASSNRGGSRGNEQFF.

This chain links TRBV7-2 with TRBJ2-1; TRBD2 aligns across 10 bases. The junction had 14 bases not matched to a gene; V was cut back by 5 bases and J by 7 bases. Germline V lookup: CDR1 SGHTA, CDR2 FQGNSA. This CDR3 is built from 17 residues. DNA of the CDR3: TGTGCCAGCAGCCCCTGGGTGGCTAGCGGGAGTAGGAATGAGCAGTTCTTC. Protein: CASSPWVASGSRNEQFF. Supplemented by reference TRBV7-2 and TRBJ2-1, the full variable domain reads GAGVSQSPSNKVTEKGKDVELRCDPISGHTALYWYRQSLGQGLEFLIYFQGNSAPDKSGLPSDRFSAERTGGSVSTLTIQRTQQEDSAVYLCASSPWVASGSRNEQFFGPGTRLTVL.